These 10 T cell receptor beta chains share one sample of origin, sequenced in a study of T cell changes during pregnancy in multiple sclerosis. Using immunoSEQ multiplex PCR, the repertoire was profiled, and TCRdb retains in-frame clones only, with some absent. The repertoire consists of over 55,000 clones, with 85% to 90% occurring once and the leading ten covering approximately 5%. Sequencing was performed on peripheral blood from another person, used as feeder cells. The receptors here all came from a human donor whose cells served as feeder cells for cultures in a pregnancy study.

This chain connects TRBV7-2 to TRBJ1-4; TRBD1 might be the D (5 bases). Germline loops: CDR1 SGHTA, CDR2 FQGNSA. Trimming cost V 5 bases and J 4 bases, with 8 bases left between them. CDR3 size: 13 residues. CDR3 region: CASSRDFNEKLFF. CDR3 DNA: TGTGCCAGCAGCAGGGACTTTAATGAAAAACTGTTTTTT.

The rearrangement joins TRBV5-1 to TRBJ1-1; D is uncertain. V was cut by 7 bases and J by 3 bases, with 16 bases left in between. CDR3 length: 14 residues. Looked up from germline, CDR1 is SGHRS and CDR2 is YFSETQ. The CDR3 nucleotides are TGCGCCAGCCTAAGGGATAGTAAGGACACTGAAGCTTTCTTT. Residues: CASLRDSKDTEAFF.

This clone was seen just once. This sequence joins TRBV7-8 and TRBJ2-7; a weak D match, TRBD1 (6 bases). Trimming cost V 3 bases and J 4 bases, with 10 bases left between them. CDR3 length equals 13 residues. The germline gives CDR1 SGHVS, CDR2 FQNEAQ. CDR3 sequence: CASSFIGQYEQYF. The CDR3 DNA is TGTGCCAGCAGCTTCATCGGACAGTACGAGCAGTACTTC.

V gene TRBV6-5 combines with J gene TRBJ2-7, with 7 bases that match TRBD2. Germline loops: CDR1 MNHEY, CDR2 SVGAGI. The CDR3 spans 14 residues. The J segment lost 3 bases and the V segment lost 7 bases, leaving 9 bases of the junction unmatched. The CDR3 loop reads CASTQRGEVYEQYF. Written as DNA, the CDR3 is TGTGCCAGCACTCAACGGGGGGAGGTCTACGAGCAGTACTTC.

The chain is built from TRBV13 and TRBJ1-1; no clear D. Between the trimmed V and J ends, which lost 6 bases and 5 bases, there was a span of 10 bases. This CDR3 comprises 12 residues. Looked up from germline, CDR1 is PRHDT and CDR2 is FYEKMQ (reference sequence). The CDR3 DNA reads as TGTGCCAGCAGATTAAAGTGGACTGAAGCTTTCTTT. Translating it yields CASRLKWTEAFF.

The genes are TRBV6-1 and TRBJ2-3; 10 positions agree with TRBD2. In germline, CDR1 is MNHNS, CDR2 SASEGT. The CDR3 is made up of 15 amino acids. The trim removed 1 base at V and 10 bases at J, leaving 8 bases unmatched. CDR3 sequence reads: CASSEGPSGGSAQYF. The CDR3 DNA is TGTGCCAGCAGTGAAGGCCCTAGCGGGGGCTCAGCGCAGTATTTT.

The gene calls are TRBV28 and TRBJ2-1; TRBD2 aligns across 8 bases. Germline V gene lookup returns CDR1 MDHEN and CDR2 SYDVKM. V gave up 6 bases and J gave up 6 bases; unmatched junction bases: 10. CDR3 length equals 15 residues. The CDR3 DNA reads TGTGCCAGCAGAGGGAGCGGGAGCTTGGTCAATGAGCAGTTCTTC. It encodes CASRGSGSLVNEQFF. Looking up the rest from reference TRBV28 and TRBJ2-1 gives the full variable domain: DVKVTQSSRYLVKRTGEKVFLECVQDMDHENMFWYRQDPGLGLRLIYFSYDVKMKEKGDIPEGYSVSREKKERFSLILESASTNQTSMYLCASRGSGSLVNEQFFGPGTRLTVL.

The V call is TRBV7-3, the J call TRBJ1-1, with no clear D. CDR3 length: 13 residues. With 2 bases removed from V and 3 bases from J, the gap between germline ends came to 7 bases. Germline V CDR1 and CDR2: SGHTA, FQGTGA. CDR3 DNA: TGTGCCAGCAGCTTATCCGGGGACACTGAAGCTTTCTTT. This codes for CASSLSGDTEAFF.

The sample holds one count of this clone. The chain has TRBV9 and TRBJ2-1, with TRBD1 as a possible D gene (6 bases). Germline CDR1 SGDLS, CDR2 YYNGEE. V dropped 4 bases and J dropped 6 bases, with 11 bases sitting between them. The CDR3 has 13 residues. The CDR3 reads CASSHLGANEQFF. CDR3 in DNA: TGTGCCAGCAGCCATCTGGGGGCCAATGAGCAGTTCTTC. Using reference TRBV9 and TRBJ2-1 for the parts outside the CDR3, the full variable domain is DSGVTQTPKHLITATGQRVTLRCSPRSGDLSVYWYQQSLDQGLQFLIQYYNGEERAKGNILERFSAQQFPDLHSELNLSSLELGDSALYFCASSHLGANEQFFGPGTRLTVL.

J is TRBJ2-5 and V is TRBV20-1; D ambiguous. The CDR3 extends over 11 amino acids. Trimming took 5 bases from V and 5 from J, leaving 9 bases between them. The germline V gene has CDR1 DFQATT and CDR2 SNEGSKA (reference sequence). CDR3 sequence (DNA): TGCAGTGCTGAGCCGTGGGAGACCCAGTACTTC. Translation gives CSAEPWETQYF.